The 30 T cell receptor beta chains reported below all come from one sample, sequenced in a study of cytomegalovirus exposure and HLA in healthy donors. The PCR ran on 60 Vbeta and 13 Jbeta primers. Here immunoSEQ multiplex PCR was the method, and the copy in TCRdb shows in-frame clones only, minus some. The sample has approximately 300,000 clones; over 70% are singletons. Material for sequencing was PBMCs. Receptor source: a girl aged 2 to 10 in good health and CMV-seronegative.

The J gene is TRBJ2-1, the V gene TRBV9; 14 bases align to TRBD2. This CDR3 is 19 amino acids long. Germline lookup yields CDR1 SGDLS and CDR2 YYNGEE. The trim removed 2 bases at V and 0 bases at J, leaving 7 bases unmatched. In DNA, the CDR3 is TGTGCCAGCAGCGTTACGGGACTAGCGGGAGTTGGCTCCTACAATGAGCAGTTCTTC. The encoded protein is CASSVTGLAGVGSYNEQFF.

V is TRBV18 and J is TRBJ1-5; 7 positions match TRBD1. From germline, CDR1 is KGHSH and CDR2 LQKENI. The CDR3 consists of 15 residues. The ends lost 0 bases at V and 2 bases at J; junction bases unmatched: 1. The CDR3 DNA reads TGTGCCAGCTCACCACCGGGACAGCGCAATCAGCCCCAGCATTTT. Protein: CASSPPGQRNQPQHF. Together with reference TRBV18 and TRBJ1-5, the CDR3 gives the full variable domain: NAGVMQNPRHLVRRRGQEARLRCSPMKGHSHVYWYRQLPEEGLKFMVYLQKENIIDESGMPKERFSAEFPKEGPSILRIQQVVRGDSAAYFCASSPPGQRNQPQHFGDGTRLSIL.

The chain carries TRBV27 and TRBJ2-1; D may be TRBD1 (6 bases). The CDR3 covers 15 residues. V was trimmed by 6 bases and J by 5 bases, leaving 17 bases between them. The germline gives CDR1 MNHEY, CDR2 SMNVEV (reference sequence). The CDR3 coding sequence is TGTGCCAGCAGCACTCCCGGGACACAGGACAATGAGCAGTTCTTC. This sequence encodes CASSTPGTQDNEQFF.

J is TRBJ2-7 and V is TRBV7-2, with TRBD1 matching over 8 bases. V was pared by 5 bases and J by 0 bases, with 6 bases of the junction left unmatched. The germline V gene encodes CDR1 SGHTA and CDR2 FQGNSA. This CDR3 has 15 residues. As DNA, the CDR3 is TGTGCCAGCAGCCCGCGGCAGGGGGCCTCCTACGAGCAGTACTTC. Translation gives CASSPRQGASYEQYF.

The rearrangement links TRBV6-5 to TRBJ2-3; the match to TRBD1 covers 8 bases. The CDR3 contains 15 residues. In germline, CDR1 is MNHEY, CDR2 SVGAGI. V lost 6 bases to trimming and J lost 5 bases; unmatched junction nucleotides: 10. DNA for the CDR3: TGTGCCAGCAGCCTAATAGGGACAGGTCAAGATACGCAGTATTTT. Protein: CASSLIGTGQDTQYF.

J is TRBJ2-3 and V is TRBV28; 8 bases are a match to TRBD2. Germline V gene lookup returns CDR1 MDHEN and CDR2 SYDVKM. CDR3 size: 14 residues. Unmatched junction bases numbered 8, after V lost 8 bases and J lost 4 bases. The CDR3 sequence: CASSGGAPPDTQYF. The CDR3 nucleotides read TGTGCCAGCTCGGGGGGGGCCCCTCCAGATACGCAGTATTTT.

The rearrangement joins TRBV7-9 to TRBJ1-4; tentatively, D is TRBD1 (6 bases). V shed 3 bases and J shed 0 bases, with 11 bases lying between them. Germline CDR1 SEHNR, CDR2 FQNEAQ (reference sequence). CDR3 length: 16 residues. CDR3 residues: CASSFPQGTTNEKLFF. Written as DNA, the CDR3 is TGTGCCAGCAGCTTCCCACAGGGAACAACTAATGAAAAACTGTTTTTT.

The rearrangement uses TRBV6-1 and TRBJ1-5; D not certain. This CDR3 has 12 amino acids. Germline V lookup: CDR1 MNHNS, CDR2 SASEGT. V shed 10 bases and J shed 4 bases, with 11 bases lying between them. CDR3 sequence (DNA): TGTGCCACCCTAACCGGGAATCAGCCCCAGCATTTT. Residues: CATLTGNQPQHF.

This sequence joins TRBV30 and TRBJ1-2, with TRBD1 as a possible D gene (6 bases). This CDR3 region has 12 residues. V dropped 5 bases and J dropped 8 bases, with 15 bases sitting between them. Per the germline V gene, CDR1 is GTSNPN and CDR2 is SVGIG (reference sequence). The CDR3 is CAWVSQGQGYTF. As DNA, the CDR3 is TGTGCCTGGGTTTCCCAGGGGCAGGGCTACACCTTC. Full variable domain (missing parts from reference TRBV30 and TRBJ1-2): SQTIHQWPATLVQPVGSPLSLECTVEGTSNPNLYWYRQAAGRGLQLLFYSVGIGQISSEVPQNLSASRPQDRQFILSSKKLLLSDSGFYLCAWVSQGQGYTFGSGTRLTVV.

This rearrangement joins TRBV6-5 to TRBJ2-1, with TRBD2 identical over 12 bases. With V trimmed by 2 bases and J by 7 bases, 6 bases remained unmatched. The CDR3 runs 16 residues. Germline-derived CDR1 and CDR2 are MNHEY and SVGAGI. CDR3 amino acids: CASSYPTSGSQNEQFF. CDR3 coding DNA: TGTGCCAGCAGTTACCCGACTAGCGGGAGTCAAAATGAGCAGTTCTTC.

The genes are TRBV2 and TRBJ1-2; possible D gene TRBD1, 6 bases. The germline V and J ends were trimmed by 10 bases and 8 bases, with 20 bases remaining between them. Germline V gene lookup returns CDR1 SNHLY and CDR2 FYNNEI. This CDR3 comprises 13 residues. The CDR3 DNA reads TGTGCCACCCAATGGACAGATTGGGAAGGCTACACCTTC. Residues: CATQWTDWEGYTF. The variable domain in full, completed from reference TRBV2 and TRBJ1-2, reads EPEVTQTPSHQVTQMGQEVILRCVPISNHLYFYWYRQILGQKVEFLVSFYNNEISEKSEIFDDQFSVERPDGSNFTLKIRSTKLEDSAMYFCATQWTDWEGYTFGSGTRLTVV.

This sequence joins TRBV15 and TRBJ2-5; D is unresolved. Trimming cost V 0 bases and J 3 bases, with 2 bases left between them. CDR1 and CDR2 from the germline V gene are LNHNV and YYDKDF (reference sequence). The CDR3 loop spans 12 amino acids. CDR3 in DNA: TGTGCCACCAGCAGAGATAAAGAGACCCAGTACTTC. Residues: CATSRDKETQYF.

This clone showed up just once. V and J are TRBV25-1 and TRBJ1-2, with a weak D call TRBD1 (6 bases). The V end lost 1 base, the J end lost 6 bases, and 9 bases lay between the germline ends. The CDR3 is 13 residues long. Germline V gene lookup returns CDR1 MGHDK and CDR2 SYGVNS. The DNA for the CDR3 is TGTGCCAGCAGTGAATTATACAGGGATGGCTACACCTTC. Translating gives CASSELYRDGYTF.

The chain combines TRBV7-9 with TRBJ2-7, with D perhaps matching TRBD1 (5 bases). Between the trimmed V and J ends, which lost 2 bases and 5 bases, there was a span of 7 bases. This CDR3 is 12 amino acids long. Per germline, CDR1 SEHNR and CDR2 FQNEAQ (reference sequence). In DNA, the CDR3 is TGTGCCAGCAGCTTACTCAGGGACGAGCAGTACTTC. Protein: CASSLLRDEQYF.

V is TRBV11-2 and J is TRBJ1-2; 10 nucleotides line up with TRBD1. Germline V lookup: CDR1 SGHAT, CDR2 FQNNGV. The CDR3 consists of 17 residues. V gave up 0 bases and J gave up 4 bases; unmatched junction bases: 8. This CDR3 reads CASSLEWGTGALYGYTF. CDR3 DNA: TGTGCCAGCAGCTTAGAGTGGGGGACAGGGGCCCTCTATGGCTACACCTTC.

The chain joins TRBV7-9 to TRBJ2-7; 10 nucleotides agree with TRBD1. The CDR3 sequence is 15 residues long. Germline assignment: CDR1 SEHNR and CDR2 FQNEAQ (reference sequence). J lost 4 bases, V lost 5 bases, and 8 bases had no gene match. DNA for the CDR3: TGTGCCAGCAGCCCAGAGACAGGGGGCCGATACGAGCAGTACTTC. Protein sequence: CASSPETGGRYEQYF.

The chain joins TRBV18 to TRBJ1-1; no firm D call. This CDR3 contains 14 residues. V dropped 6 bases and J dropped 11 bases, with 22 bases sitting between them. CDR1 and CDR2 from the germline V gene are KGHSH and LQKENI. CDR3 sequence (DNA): TGTGCCAGCTCCCGGACGGAGTCGGGGTACGGGGCTTTCTTT. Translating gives CASSRTESGYGAFF.

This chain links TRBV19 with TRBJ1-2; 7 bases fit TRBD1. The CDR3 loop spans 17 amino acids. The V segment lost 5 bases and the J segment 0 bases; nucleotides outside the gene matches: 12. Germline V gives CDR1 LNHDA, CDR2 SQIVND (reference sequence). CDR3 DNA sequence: TGTGCCAGTAGTGCCCGACAGGGAAGCATCGCTAACTATGGCTACACCTTC. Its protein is CASSARQGSIANYGYTF. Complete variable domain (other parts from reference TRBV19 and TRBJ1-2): DGGITQSPKYLFRKEGQNVTLSCEQNLNHDAMYWYRQDPGQGLRLIYYSQIVNDFQKGDIAEGYSVSREKKESFPLTVTSAQKNPTAFYLCASSARQGSIANYGYTFGSGTRLTVV.

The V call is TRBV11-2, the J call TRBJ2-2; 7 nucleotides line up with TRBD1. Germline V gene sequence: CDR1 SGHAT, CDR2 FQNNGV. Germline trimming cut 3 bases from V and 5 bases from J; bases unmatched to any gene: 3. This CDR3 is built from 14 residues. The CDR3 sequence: CASSLDRITGELFF. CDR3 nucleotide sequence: TGTGCCAGCAGCTTGGACAGGATTACCGGGGAGCTGTTTTTT.

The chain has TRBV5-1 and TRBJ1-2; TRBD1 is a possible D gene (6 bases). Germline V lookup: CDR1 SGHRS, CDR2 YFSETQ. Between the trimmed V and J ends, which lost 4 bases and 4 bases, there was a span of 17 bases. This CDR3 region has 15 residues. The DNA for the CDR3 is TGCGCCAGCAGCATACACCGGGACACATTCTATGGCTACACCTTC. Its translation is CASSIHRDTFYGYTF.

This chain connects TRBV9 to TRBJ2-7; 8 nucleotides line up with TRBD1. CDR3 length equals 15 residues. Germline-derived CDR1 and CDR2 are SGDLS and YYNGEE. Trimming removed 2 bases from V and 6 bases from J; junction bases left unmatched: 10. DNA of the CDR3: TGTGCCAGCAGCGTGGGACAGGACACTTGGGCCGAGCAGTACTTC. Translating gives CASSVGQDTWAEQYF.

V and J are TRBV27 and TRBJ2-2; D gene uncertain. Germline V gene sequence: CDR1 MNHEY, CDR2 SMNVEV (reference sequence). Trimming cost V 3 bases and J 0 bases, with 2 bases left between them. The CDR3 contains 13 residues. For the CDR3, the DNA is TGTGCCAGCAGTTTCGCGAACACCGGGGAGCTGTTTTTT. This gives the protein CASSFANTGELFF.

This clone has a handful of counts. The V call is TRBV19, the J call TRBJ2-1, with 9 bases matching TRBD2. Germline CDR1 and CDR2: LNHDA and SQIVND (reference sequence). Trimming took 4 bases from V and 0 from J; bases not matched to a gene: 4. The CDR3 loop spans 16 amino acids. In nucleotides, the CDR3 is TGTGCCAGTAGTACGGGACTAGCTAGCTCCTACAATGAGCAGTTCTTC. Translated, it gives CASSTGLASSYNEQFF. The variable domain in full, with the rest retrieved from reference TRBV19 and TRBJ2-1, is DGGITQSPKYLFRKEGQNVTLSCEQNLNHDAMYWYRQDPGQGLRLIYYSQIVNDFQKGDIAEGYSVSREKKESFPLTVTSAQKNPTAFYLCASSTGLASSYNEQFFGPGTRLTVL.

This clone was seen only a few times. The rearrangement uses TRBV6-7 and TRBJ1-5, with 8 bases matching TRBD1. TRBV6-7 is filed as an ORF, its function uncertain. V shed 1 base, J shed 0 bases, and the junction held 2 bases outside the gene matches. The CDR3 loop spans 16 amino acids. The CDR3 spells CASSYWGQDSNQPQHF. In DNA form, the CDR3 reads TGTGCCAGCAGTTACTGGGGACAGGATAGCAATCAGCCCCAGCATTTT.

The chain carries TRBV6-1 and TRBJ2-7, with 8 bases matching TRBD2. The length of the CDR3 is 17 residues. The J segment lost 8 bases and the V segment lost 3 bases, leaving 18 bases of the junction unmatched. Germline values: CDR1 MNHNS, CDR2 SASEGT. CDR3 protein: CASSDYGVAGGHFQQYF. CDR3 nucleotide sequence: TGTGCCAGCAGTGATTATGGGGTTGCGGGGGGACATTTTCAGCAGTACTTC.

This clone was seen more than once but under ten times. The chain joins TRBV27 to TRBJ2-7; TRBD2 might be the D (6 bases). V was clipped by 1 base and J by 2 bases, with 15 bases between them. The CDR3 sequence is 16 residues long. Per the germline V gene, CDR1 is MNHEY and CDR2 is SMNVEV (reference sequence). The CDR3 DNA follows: TGTGCCAGCAGTTTATTTCGTTCGGGGGATACCTACGAGCAGTACTTC. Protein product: CASSLFRSGDTYEQYF.

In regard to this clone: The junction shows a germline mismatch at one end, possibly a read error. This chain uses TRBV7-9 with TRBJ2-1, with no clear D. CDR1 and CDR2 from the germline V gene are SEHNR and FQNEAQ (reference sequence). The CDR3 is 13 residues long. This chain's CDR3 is CSSSSLGWNEQFF. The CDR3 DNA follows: TGTTCCAGCAGCTCCCTAGGATGGAATGAGCAGTTCTTC.

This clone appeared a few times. CDR3 bases: TGTGCCAGCAGTTTATGGGCCTCCATGGGTCCAGATACGCAGTATTTT. This codes for CASSLWASMGPDTQYF. This chain uses TRBV27 with TRBJ2-3; D not certain. Per the germline V gene, CDR1 is MNHEY and CDR2 is SMNVEV (reference sequence). Trimming cost V 1 base and J 4 bases, with 15 bases left between them. CDR3 length equals 16 residues.

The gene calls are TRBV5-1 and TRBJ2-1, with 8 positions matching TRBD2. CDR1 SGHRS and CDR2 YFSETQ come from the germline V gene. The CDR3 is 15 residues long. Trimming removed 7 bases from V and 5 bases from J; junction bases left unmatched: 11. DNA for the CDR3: TGCGCCAGCCACGAGGGGCGGGGGGCTAACAATGAGCAGTTCTTC. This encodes CASHEGRGANNEQFF.

The CDR3 sequence: CASSRRDSSYEQYF. In nucleotides, the CDR3 is TGCGCCAGCAGCCGCCGGGACAGCTCCTACGAGCAGTACTTC. The gene calls are TRBV5-1 and TRBJ2-7; TRBD1 aligns across 7 bases. Trimming took 4 bases from V and 0 from J; bases not matched to a gene: 4. Germline CDR1 is SGHRS and CDR2 is YFSETQ. This CDR3 contains 14 residues.